Listed below are T cell receptor beta chains from one sample, sequenced in a study of blood T cell repertoires in COVID-19. Data came from immunoSEQ multiplex PCR; TCRdb stores just in-frame clones and leaves some out. The sample has just over 150,000 clones, approximately 87% seen once. The sequencing sample was made of PBMCs or T cells enriched from blood (not recorded which). Receptors were obtained from a woman in her fifties or sixties who had recovered from COVID-19. Each CDR3 is given without its conserved first and last residue.

length: 12
J: TRBJ1-5
V: TRBV27
CDR3: ASRIAGSNQPQH

length: 12
J: TRBJ2-5
V: TRBV9
CDR3: ASSVEGGPETQY

length: 12
J: TRBJ1-2
V: TRBV5-1
CDR3: ASSLGGANYGYT

length: 13
J: TRBJ2-4
V: TRBV11-2
CDR3: ASSPRQGAGNIQY

length: 13
J: TRBJ2-7
V: TRBV11-3
CDR3: ASSLGRTGDDEQY

length: 14
J: TRBJ2-1
V: TRBV6-2/TRBV6-3
CDR3: ASSGMPGQGYNEQF

length: 12
J: TRBJ1-2
V: TRBV2
CDR3: AIPLQGPLQGYT

length: 13
J: TRBJ2-1
V: TRBV19
CDR3: ASSKLADSYNEQF

length: 12
J: TRBJ1-1
V: TRBV27
CDR3: ASSLRGQGIEAF

length: 15
J: TRBJ2-3
V: TRBV5-1
CDR3: ASSQRTRQLSTDTQY

length: 12
J: TRBJ1-1
V: TRBV11-2
CDR3: ASSWTRRDTEAF

length: 13
J: TRBJ2-5
V: TRBV7-9
CDR3: ASSLEGGYQETQY

length: 15
J: TRBJ1-2
V: TRBV13
CDR3: ASSSTISGTGLHGYT

length: 14
J: TRBJ2-1
V: TRBV5-4
CDR3: ASSYAGQGKIGEQF

length: 11
J: TRBJ1-1
V: TRBV6-2/TRBV6-3
CDR3: ASSFAGGTEAF

length: 12
J: TRBJ2-3
V: TRBV2
CDR3: ASSPRTATDTQY

length: 12
J: TRBJ1-2
V: TRBV18
CDR3: ASSTEGLTTRYT

length: 10
J: TRBJ2-1
V: TRBV6-2/TRBV6-3
CDR3: ASSYWENEQF

length: 11
J: TRBJ1-2
V: TRBV6-5
CDR3: AGRNRANYGYT

length: 9
J: TRBJ1-3
V: TRBV20-1
CDR3: SARSRNTIY

length: 13
J: TRBJ2-7
V: TRBV4-2
CDR3: ASSQVGAPLDEQY

length: 11
J: TRBJ1-1
V: TRBV7-3
CDR3: ASSLDRNTEAF

length: 14
J: TRBJ2-1
V: TRBV7-2
CDR3: ASSPGTARFYNEQF

length: 14
J: TRBJ2-7
V: TRBV19
CDR3: ASTPSRGTGAYEQY

length: 14
J: TRBJ2-3
V: TRBV5-1
CDR3: ASSLVAGGGGDTQY

length: 13
J: TRBJ1-1
V: TRBV6-5
CDR3: ASSSSRVPNTEAF

length: 13
J: TRBJ1-2
V: TRBV13
CDR3: ASSSTGTGNYGYT

length: 14
J: TRBJ1-4
V: TRBV19
CDR3: ASSTLQGRIREKLF